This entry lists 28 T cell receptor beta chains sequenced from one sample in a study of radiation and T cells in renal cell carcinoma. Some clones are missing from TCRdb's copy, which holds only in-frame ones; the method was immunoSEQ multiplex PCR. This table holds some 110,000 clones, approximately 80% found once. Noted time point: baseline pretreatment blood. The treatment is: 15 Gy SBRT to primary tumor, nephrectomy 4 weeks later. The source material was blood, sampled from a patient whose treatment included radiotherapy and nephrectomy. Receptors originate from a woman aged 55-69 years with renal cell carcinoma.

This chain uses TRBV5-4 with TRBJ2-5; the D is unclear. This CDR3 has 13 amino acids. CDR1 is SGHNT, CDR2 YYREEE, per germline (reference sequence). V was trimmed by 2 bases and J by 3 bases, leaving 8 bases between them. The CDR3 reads CASSFKAEETQYF. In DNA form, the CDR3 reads TGTGCCAGCAGCTTTAAAGCAGAAGAGACCCAGTACTTC.

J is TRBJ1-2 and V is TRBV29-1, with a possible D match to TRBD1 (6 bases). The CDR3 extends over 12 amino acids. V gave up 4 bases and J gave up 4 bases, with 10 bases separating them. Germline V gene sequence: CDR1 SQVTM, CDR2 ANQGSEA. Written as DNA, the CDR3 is TGCAGCGTTGTCAGGGGTACCTATGGCTACACCTTC. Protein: CSVVRGTYGYTF.

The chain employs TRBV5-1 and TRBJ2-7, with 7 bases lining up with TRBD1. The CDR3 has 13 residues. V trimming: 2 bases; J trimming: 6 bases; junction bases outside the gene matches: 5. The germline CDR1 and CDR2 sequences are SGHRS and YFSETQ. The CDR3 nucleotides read TGCGCCAGCAGCTTATACAGGGGCCTCGAGCAGTACTTC. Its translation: CASSLYRGLEQYF.

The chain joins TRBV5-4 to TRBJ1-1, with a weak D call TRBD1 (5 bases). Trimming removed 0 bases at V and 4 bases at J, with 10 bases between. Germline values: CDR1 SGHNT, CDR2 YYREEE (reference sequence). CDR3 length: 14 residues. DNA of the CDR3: TGTGCCAGCAGCTTGGCTTTTAGGGGCACTGAAGCTTTCTTT. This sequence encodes CASSLAFRGTEAFF.

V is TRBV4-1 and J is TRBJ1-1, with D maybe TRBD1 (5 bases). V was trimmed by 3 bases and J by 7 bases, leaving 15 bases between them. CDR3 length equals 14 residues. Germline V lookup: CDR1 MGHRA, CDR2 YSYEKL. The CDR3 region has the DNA TGCGCCAGCAGCCAGAGACCCGCCGGGGGTGAAGCTTTCTTT. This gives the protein CASSQRPAGGEAFF.

The CDR3 DNA sequence: TGTGCCAGCAGCCCCACAGGGAGGGGGGAGCTGTTTTTT. Translation gives CASSPTGRGELFF. This chain joins TRBV14 and TRBJ2-2; D might be TRBD1 or TRBD2, each matching 6 bases. The CDR3 extends over 13 amino acids. Trimming shortened V by 4 bases and J by 8 bases, and 11 bases separated the two germline ends. Germline CDR1 reads SGHDN; CDR2 reads FVKESK.

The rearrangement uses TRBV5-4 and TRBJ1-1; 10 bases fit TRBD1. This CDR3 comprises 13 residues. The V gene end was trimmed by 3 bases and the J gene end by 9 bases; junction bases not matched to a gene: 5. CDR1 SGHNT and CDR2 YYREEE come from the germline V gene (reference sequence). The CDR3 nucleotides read TGTGCCAGCAGCTCCATCGACAGGGGGCAAGCTTTCTTT. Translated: CASSSIDRGQAFF.

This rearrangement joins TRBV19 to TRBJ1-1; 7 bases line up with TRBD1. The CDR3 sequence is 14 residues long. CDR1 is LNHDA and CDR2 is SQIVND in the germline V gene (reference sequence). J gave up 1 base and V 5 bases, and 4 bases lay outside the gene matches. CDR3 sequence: CASSAGTANTEAFF. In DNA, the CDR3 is TGTGCCAGTAGTGCCGGGACAGCGAACACTGAAGCTTTCTTT.

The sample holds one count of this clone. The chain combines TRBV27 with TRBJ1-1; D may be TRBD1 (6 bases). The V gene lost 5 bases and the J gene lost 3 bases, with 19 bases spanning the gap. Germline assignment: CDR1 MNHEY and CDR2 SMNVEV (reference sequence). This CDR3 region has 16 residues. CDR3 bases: TGTGCCAGCAGTCCGGACAGAATACAAAGATACACTGAAGCTTTCTTT. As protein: CASSPDRIQRYTEAFF.

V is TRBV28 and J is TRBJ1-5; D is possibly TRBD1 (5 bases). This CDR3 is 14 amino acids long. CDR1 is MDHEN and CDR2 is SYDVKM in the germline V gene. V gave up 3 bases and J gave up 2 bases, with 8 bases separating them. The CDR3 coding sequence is TGTGCCAGCAGTTTGGCGGGGGGCAATCAGCCCCAGCATTTT. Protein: CASSLAGGNQPQHF.

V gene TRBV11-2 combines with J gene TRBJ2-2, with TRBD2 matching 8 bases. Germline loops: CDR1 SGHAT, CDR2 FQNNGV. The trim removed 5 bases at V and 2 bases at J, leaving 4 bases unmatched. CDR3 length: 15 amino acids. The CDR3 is CASSPAGGNTGELFF. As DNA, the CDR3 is TGTGCCAGCAGCCCCGCGGGGGGCAACACCGGGGAGCTGTTTTTT.

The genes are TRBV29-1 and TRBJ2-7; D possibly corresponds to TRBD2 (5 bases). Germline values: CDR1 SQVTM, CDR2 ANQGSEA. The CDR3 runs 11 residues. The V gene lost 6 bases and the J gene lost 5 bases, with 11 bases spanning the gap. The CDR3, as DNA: TGCAGCGTCGGCAGCGGAGACGAGCAGTACTTC. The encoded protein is CSVGSGDEQYF.

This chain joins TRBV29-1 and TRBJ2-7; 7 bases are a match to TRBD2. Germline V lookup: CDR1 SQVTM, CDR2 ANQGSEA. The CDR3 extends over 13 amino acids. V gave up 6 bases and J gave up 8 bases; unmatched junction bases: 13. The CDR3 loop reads CSVAKESGTKQYF. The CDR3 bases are TGCAGCGTCGCGAAGGAGTCCGGGACTAAGCAGTACTTC.

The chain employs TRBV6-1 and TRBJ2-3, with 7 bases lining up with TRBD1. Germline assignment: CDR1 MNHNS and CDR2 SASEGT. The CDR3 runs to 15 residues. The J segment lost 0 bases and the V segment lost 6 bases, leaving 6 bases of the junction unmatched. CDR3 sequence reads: CASRGDSVSTDTQYF. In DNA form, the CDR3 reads TGTGCCAGCAGAGGGGACAGCGTGAGCACAGATACGCAGTATTTT.

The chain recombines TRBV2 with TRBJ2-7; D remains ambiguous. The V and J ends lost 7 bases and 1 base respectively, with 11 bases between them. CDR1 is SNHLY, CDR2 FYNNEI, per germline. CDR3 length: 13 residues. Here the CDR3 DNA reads TGTGCCAGCACCCGGATGGATTCCTACGAGCAGTACTTC. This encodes CASTRMDSYEQYF.

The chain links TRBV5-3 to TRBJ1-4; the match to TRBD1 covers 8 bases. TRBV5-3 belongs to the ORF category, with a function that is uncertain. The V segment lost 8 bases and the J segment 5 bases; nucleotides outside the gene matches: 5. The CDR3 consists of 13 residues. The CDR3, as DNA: TGTGCCAGGCGGGACAGGACGAATGAAAAACTGTTTTTT. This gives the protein CARRDRTNEKLFF.

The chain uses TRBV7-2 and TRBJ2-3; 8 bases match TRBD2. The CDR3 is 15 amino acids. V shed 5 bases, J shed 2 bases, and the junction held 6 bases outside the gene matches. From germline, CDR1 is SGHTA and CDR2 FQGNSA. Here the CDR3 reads CASSPRGGDTDTQYF. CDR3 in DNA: TGTGCCAGCAGCCCCCGGGGGGGGGACACAGATACGCAGTATTTT. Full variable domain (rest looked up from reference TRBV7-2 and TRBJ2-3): GAGVSQSPSNKVTEKGKDVELRCDPISGHTALYWYRQSLGQGLEFLIYFQGNSAPDKSGLPSDRFSAERTGGSVSTLTIQRTQQEDSAVYLCASSPRGGDTDTQYFGPGTRLTVL.

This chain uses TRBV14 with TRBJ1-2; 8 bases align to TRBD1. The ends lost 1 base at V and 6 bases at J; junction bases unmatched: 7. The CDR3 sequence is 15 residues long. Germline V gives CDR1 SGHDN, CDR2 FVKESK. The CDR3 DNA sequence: TGTGCCAGCAGCCAAGGGACAGGGATTCGCCATGGCTACACCTTC. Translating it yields CASSQGTGIRHGYTF. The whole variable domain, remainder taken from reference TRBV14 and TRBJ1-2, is EAGVTQFPSHSVIEKGQTVTLRCDPISGHDNLYWYRRVMGKEIKFLLHFVKESKQDESGMPNNRFLAERTGGTYSTLKVQPAELEDSGVYFCASSQGTGIRHGYTFGSGTRLTVV.

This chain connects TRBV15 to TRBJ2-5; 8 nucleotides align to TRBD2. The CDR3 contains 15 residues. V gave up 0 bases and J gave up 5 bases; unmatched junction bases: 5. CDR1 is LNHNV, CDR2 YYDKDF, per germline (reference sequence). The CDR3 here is CATSRDRGGLETQYF. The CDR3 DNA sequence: TGTGCCACCAGCAGAGATCGGGGGGGGTTGGAGACCCAGTACTTC.

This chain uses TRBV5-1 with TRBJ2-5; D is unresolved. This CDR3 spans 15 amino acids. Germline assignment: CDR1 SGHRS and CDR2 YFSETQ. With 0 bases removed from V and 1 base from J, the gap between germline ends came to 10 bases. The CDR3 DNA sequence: TGCGCCAGCAGCTTGGATGGGTACGGCCAAGAGACCCAGTACTTC. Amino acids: CASSLDGYGQETQYF. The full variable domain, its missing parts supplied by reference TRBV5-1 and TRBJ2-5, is KAGVTQTPRYLIKTRGQQVTLSCSPISGHRSVSWYQQTPGQGLQFLFEYFSETQRNKGNFPGRFSGRQFSNSRSEMNVSTLELGDSALYLCASSLDGYGQETQYFGPGTRLLVL.

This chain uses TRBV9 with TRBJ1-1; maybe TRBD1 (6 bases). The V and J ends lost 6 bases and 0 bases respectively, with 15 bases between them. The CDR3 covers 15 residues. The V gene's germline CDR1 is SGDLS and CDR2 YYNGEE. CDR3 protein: CASTGAEAMNTEAFF. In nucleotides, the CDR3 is TGTGCCAGCACGGGGGCGGAAGCTATGAACACTGAAGCTTTCTTT.

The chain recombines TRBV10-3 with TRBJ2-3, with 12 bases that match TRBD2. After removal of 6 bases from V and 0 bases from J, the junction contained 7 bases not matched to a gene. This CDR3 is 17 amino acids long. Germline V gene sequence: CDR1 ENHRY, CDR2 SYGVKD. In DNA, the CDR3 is TGTGCCATCAGACGGAGGGGGACTAGCGGGAGCACAGATACGCAGTATTTT. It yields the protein CAIRRRGTSGSTDTQYF.

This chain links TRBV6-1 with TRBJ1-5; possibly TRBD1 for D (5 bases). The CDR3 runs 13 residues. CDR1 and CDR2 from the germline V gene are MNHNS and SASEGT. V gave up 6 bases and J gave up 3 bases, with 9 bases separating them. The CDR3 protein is CASRGQDNQPQHF. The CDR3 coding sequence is TGTGCCAGCAGGGGGCAGGACAATCAGCCCCAGCATTTT.

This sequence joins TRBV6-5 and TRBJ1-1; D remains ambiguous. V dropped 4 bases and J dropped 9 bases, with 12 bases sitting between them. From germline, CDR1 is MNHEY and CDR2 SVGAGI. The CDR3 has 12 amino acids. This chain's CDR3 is CASSSRTGKAFF. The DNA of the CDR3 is TGTGCCAGCAGTTCCAGGACTGGGAAAGCTTTCTTT.

The CDR3 DNA reads TGTGCCATCAGTGAGTTGACCGGCTACGAGCAGTACTTC. Translating it yields CAISELTGYEQYF. This rearrangement joins TRBV10-3 to TRBJ2-7; D is uncertain. The germline gives CDR1 ENHRY, CDR2 SYGVKD. CDR3 length: 13 residues. The ends were cut back, 1 base at V and 3 bases at J, with 7 bases in the middle.

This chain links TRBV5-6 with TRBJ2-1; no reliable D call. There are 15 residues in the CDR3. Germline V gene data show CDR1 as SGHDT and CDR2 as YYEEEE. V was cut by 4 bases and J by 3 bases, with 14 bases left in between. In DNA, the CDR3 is TGTGCCAGCAGCCTTGGCGGCAAGGGCTACAATGAGCAGTTCTTC. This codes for CASSLGGKGYNEQFF.

The CDR3 reads CASSEARVSPLHF. DNA of the CDR3: TGTGCCAGCAGTGAAGCGAGAGTTTCACCCCTCCACTTT. The V gene is TRBV6-1, the J gene TRBJ1-6; D not certain. The CDR3 is made up of 13 amino acids. CDR1 and CDR2 from the germline V gene are MNHNS and SASEGT. Trimming shortened V by 0 bases and J by 9 bases, and 6 bases separated the two germline ends.

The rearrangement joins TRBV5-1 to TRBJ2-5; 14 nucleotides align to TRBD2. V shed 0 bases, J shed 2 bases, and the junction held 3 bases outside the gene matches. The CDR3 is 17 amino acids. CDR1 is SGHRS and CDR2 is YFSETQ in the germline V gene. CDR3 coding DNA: TGCGCCAGCAGCTTGGGGACTAGCGGGGGGCCTCAAGAGACCCAGTACTTC. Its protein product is CASSLGTSGGPQETQYF.